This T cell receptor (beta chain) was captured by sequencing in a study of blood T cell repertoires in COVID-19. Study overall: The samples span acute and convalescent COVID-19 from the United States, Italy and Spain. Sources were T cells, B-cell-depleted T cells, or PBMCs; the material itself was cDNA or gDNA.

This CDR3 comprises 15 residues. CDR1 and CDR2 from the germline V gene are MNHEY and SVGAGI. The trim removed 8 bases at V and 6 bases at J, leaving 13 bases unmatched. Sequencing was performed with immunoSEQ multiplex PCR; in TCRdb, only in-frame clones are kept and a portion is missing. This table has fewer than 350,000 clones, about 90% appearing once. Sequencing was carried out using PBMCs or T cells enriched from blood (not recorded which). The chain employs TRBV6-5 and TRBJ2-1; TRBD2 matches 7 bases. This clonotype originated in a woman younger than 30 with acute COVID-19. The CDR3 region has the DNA TGTGCCAGCCCAAAAGCGGGATGGCTCCGCAATGAGCAGTTCTTC. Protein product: CASPKAGWLRNEQFF.